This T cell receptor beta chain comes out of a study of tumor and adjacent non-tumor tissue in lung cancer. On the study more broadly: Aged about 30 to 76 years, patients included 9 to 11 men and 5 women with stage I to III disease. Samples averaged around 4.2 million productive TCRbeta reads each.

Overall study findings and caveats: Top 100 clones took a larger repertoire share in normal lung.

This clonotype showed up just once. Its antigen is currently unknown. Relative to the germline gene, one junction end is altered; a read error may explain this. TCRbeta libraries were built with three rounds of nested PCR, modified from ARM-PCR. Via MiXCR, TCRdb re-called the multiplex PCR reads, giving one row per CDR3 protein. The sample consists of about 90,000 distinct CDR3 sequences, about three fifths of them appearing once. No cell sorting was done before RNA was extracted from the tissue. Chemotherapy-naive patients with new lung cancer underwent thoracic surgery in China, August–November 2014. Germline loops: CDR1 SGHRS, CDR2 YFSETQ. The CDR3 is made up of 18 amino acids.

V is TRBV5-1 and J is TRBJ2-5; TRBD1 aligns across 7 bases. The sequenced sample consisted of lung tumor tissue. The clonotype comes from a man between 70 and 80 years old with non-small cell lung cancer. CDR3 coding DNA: TGCACCAGCAGCTTACCCGACCGGGACAGAACCCGCAAGGAGACCCAGTACTTC. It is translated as CTSSLPDRDRTRKETQYF.